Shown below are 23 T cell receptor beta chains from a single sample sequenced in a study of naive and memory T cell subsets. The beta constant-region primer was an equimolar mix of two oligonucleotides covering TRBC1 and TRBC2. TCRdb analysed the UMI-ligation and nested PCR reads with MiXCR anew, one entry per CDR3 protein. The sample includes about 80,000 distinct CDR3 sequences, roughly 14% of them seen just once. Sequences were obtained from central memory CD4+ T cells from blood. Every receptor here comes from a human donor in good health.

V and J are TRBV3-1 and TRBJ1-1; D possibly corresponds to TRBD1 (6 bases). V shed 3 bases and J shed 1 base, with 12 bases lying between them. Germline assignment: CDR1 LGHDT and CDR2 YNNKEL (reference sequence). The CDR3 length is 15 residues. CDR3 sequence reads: CASSHTQGGNTEAFF. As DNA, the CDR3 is TGTGCCAGCAGCCATACACAGGGTGGGAACACTGAAGCTTTCTTT.

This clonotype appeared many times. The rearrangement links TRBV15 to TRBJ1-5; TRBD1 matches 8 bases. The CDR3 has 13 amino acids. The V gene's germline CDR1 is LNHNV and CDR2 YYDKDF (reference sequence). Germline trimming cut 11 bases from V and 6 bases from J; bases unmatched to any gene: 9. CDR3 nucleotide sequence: TGTGCCTCGGGCAGGGGGCAAGGTCAGCCCCAGCATTTT. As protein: CASGRGQGQPQHF.

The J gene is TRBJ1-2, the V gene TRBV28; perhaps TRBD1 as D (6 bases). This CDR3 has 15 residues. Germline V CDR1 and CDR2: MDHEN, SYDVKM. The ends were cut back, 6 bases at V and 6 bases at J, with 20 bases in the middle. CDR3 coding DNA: TGTGCCAGCAGCCGCCCGGTCGCGGGGGCCGATGGCTACACCTTC. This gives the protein CASSRPVAGADGYTF.

The CDR3 sequence is CATSSECTGELFF. In nucleotides, the CDR3 is TGTGCCACCAGTTCAGAGTGCACCGGGGAGCTGTTTTTT. This chain joins TRBV15 and TRBJ2-2; D not certain. Trimming left V 6 bases short and J 4 bases short, with 9 bases between. The CDR3 sequence is 13 residues long. Germline loops: CDR1 LNHNV, CDR2 YYDKDF (reference sequence).

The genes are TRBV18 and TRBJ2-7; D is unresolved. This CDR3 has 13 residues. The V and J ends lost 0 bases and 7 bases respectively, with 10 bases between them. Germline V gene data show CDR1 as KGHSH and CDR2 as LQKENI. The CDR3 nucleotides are TGTGCCAGCTCACCACCACAGTCCGGGGAGCAGTACTTC. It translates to CASSPPQSGEQYF. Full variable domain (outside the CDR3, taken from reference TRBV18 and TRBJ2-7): NAGVMQNPRHLVRRRGQEARLRCSPMKGHSHVYWYRQLPEEGLKFMVYLQKENIIDESGMPKERFSAEFPKEGPSILRIQQVVRGDSAAYFCASSPPQSGEQYFGPGTRLTVT.

The CDR3 spells CASSVAGGGGADTQYF. The CDR3 bases are TGTGCCAGCAGCGTAGCAGGAGGTGGTGGGGCAGATACGCAGTATTTT. The chain is built from TRBV9 and TRBJ2-3; the D gene is possibly TRBD2 (5 bases). Germline CDR1 reads SGDLS; CDR2 reads YYNGEE. V lost 0 bases to trimming and J lost 4 bases, with 15 bases between them. The CDR3 runs 16 residues.

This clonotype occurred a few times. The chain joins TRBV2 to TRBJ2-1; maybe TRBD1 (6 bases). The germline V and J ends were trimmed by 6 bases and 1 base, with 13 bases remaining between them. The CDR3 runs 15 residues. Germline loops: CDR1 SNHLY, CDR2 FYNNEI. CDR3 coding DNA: TGTGCCAGCAGCAGACAGGAAGCTTCCTACAATGAGCAGTTCTTC. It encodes CASSRQEASYNEQFF.

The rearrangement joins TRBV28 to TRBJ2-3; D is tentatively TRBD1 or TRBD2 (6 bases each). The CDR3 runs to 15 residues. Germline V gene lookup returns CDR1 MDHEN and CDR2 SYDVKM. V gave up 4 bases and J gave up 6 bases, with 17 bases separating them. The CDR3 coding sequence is TGTGCCAGCAGTTCTGCGGGACATGGTACTGATACGCAGTATTTT. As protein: CASSSAGHGTDTQYF. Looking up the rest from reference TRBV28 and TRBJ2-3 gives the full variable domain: DVKVTQSSRYLVKRTGEKVFLECVQDMDHENMFWYRQDPGLGLRLIYFSYDVKMKEKGDIPEGYSVSREKKERFSLILESASTNQTSMYLCASSSAGHGTDTQYFGPGTRLTVL.

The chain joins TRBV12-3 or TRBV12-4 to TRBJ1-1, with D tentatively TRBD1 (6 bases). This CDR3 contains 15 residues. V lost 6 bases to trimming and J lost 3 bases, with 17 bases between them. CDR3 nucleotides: TGTGCCAGCAGCAACCTCTGGGGGCGAGACACTGAAGCTTTCTTT. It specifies CASSNLWGRDTEAFF.

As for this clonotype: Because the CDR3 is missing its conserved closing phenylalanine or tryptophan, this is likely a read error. The CDR3 DNA sequence: TGTGCCAGCAGTTCCTCTCGTGACTATACCAATGAGCAGTTCTCC. As protein: CASSSSRDYTNEQFS. V usage is TRBV12-3 or TRBV12-4 and J usage is TRBJ2-1, with D perhaps TRBD2 (5 bases). The CDR3 runs 15 residues. V gave up 4 bases and J gave up 6 bases, with 16 bases separating them.

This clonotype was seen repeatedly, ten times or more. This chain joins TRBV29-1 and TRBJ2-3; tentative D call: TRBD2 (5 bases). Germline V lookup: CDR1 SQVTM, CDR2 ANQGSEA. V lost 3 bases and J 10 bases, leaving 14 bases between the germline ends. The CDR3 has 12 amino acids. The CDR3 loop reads CSVEVEDSAQYF. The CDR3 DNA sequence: TGCAGCGTTGAGGTTGAGGACTCGGCGCAGTATTTT.

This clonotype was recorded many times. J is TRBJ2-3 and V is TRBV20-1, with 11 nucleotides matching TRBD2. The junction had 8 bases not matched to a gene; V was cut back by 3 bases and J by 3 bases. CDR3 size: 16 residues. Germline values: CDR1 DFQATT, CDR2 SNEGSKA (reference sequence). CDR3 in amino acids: CSARGSGGGRTDTQYF. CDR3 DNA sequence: TGCAGTGCTAGGGGTAGCGGGGGGGGCAGGACAGATACGCAGTATTTT.

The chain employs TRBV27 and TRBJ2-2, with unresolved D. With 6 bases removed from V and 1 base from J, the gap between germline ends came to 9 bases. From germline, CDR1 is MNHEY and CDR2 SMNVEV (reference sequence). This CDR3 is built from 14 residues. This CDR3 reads CASRGRKNTGELFF. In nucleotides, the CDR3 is TGTGCCAGCAGGGGCAGGAAGAACACCGGGGAGCTGTTTTTT.

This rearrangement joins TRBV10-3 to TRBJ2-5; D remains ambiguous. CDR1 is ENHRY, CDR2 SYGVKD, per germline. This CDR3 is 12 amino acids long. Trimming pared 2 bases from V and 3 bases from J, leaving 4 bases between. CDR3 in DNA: TGTGCCATCAGTGAGAGGGAAGAGACCCAGTACTTC. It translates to CAISEREETQYF.

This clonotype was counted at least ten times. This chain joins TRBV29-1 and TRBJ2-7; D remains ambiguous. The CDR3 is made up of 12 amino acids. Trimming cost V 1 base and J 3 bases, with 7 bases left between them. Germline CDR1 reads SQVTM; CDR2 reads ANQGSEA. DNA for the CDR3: TGCAGCGTTGAAGTCCAGAACTACGAGCAGTACTTC. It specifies CSVEVQNYEQYF.

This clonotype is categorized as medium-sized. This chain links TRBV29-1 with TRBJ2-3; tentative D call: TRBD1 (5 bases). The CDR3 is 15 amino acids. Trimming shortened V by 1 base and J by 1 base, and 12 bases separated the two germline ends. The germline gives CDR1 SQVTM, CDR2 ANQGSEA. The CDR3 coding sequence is TGCAGCGTTGAAGTCCCTCAGACAGGCACAGATACGCAGTATTTT. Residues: CSVEVPQTGTDTQYF.

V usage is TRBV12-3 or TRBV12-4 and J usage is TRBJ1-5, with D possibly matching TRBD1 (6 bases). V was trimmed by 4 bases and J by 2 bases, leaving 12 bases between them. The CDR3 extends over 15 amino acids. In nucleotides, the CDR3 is TGTGCCAGCAGTTCTACCGGGGGCGGCAATCAGCCCCAGCATTTT. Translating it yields CASSSTGGGNQPQHF.

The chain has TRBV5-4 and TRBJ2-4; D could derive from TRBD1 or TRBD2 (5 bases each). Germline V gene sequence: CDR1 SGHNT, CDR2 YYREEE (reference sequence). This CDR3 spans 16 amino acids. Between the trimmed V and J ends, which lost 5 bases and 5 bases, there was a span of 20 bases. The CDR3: CASRPGFTQGQNIQYF. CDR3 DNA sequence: TGTGCCAGCAGACCGGGGTTCACTCAGGGCCAAAACATTCAGTACTTC.

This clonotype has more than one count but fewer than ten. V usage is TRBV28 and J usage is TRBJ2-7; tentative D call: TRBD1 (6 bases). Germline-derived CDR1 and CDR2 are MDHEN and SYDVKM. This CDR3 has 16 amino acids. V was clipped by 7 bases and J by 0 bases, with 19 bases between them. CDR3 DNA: TGTGCCAGCACTCCCACTGGACAGACAGGCTCCTACGAGCAGTACTTC. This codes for CASTPTGQTGSYEQYF.

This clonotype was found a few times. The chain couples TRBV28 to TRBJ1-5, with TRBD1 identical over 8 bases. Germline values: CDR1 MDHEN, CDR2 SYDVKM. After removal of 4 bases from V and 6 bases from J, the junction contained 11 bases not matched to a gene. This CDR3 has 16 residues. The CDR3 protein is CASSSYRGSRGQPQHF. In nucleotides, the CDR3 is TGTGCCAGCAGTTCCTACAGGGGGAGTAGGGGTCAGCCCCAGCATTTT.

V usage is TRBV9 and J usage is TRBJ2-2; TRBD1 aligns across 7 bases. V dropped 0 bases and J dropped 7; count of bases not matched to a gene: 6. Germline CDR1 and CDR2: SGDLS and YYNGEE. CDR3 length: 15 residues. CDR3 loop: CASSVALGGGGELFF. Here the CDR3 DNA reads TGTGCCAGCAGCGTAGCGTTAGGGGGCGGCGGGGAGCTGTTTTTT. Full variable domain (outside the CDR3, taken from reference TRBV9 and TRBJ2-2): DSGVTQTPKHLITATGQRVTLRCSPRSGDLSVYWYQQSLDQGLQFLIQYYNGEERAKGNILERFSAQQFPDLHSELNLSSLELGDSALYFCASSVALGGGGELFFGEGSRLTVL.

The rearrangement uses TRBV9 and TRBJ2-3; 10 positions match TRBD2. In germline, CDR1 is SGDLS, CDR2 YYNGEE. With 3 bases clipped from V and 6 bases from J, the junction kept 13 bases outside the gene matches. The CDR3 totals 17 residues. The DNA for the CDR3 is TGTGCCAGCAGCGCCCGGGACAGCGGGAGGGCCAGGGATACGCAGTATTTT. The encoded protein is CASSARDSGRARDTQYF.

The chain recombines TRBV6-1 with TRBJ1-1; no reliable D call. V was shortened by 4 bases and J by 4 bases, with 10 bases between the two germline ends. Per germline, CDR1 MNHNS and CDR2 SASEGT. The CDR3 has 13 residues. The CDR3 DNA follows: TGTGCCAGCAGTGCGAAGGTAGGCACTGAAGCTTTCTTT. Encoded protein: CASSAKVGTEAFF.